These T cell receptor beta chains were read from a single sample in a study of blood T cell repertoires in COVID-19. Generated by immunoSEQ multiplex PCR, the TCRdb table keeps only in-frame clones and is missing some. The sample has some 200,000 clones, about 89% seen once. The sample comprised peripheral blood. The source of these receptors is a man in his 70s with acute or convalescent COVID-19. Each CDR3 is given with its conserved first and last residue. Fields, in order: clone size, V gene, J gene, D gene, CDR3 protein, CDR3 DNA. The D gene is left open where the match is weak. Clone size is not always given. Where it is, it says once, few, many or a class for expanded clones.

few	TRBV5-1	TRBJ1-2	NA	CASSLEPTGNYGYTF	TGCGCCAGCAGCTTGGAACCTACCGGGAACTATGGCTACACCTTC
NA	TRBV10-2	TRBJ2-5	NA	CASSTSSWKETQYF	TGCGCCAGCAGTACATCTAGTTGGAAGGAGACCCAGTACTTC
NA	TRBV30	TRBJ2-1	NA	CAWSTGTSDEQFF	TGTGCCTGGAGTACCGGGACTTCCGATGAGCAGTTCTTC
NA	TRBV19	TRBJ1-5	TRBD1	CASTTDRGLNQPQHF	TGTGCCAGTACTACGGACAGGGGGCTCAATCAGCCCCAGCATTTT
NA	TRBV6-5	TRBJ1-4	TRBD1	CASRQGLNEKLFF	TGTGCTTCAAGACAGGGTTTGAATGAAAAACTGTTTTTT
few	TRBV6-5	TRBJ1-2	NA	CASSSTTGSLDGYTF	TGTGCCAGCAGTTCGACGACAGGTAGCCTGGATGGCTACACCTTC
NA	TRBV7-2	TRBJ1-5	NA	CASSLGRGLNQPQHF	TGTGCCAGCAGCTTAGGGAGGGGCCTCAATCAGCCCCAGCATTTT
once	TRBV7-6	TRBJ2-1	NA	CASSLYHEQFF	TGTGCCAGCAGCTTATATCATGAGCAGTTCTTC
NA	TRBV5-4	TRBJ2-2	TRBD2	CASSGGDTGELFF	TGTGCCAGCAGCGGGGGGGACACCGGGGAGCTGTTTTTT
NA	TRBV28	TRBJ1-2	NA	CASSGGFPNYGYTF	TGTGCCAGCAGCGGCGGATTTCCTAACTATGGCTACACCTTC
NA	TRBV20-1	TRBJ2-5	NA	CSADREETQYF	TGCAGTGCGGACAGAGAAGAGACCCAGTACTTC
NA	TRBV7-2	TRBJ2-5	NA	CASSLGLAETQYF	TGTGCCAGCAGCTTGGGACTGGCGGAGACCCAGTACTTC
NA	TRBV7-3	TRBJ2-1	TRBD2	CASSSLGTSLSEQFF	TGTGCCAGCAGCTCGTTAGGGACTAGCTTGAGTGAGCAGTTCTTC
NA	TRBV11-2	TRBJ2-3	NA	CASSPRRRGITDTQYF	TGTGCCAGCAGCCCTCGCCGGCGGGGAATCACAGATACGCAGTATTTT
NA	TRBV5-1	TRBJ2-3	NA	CASSLGQGTIDTQYF	TGCGCCAGCAGCTTGGGCCAGGGGACCATAGATACGCAGTATTTT
NA	TRBV6-5	TRBJ1-2	TRBD1	CASSGTGGGGYTF	TGTGCCAGCTCCGGGACAGGGGGAGGTGGCTACACCTTC
NA	TRBV28	TRBJ1-2	TRBD1	CASSPPGTGGYGYTF	TGTGCCAGCAGCCCCCCCGGGACAGGGGGTTATGGCTACACCTTC
NA	TRBV29-1	TRBJ2-1	NA	CSVEDALLGYEQFF	TGCAGCGTTGAAGATGCCCTCTTGGGCTATGAGCAGTTCTTC
NA	TRBV28	TRBJ2-2	NA	CASSLSVRGGNTGELFF	TGTGCCAGCAGTTTGTCGGTTAGGGGGGGGAACACCGGGGAGCTGTTTTTT
once	TRBV11-3	TRBJ2-7	TRBD2	CASSRGGSSYEQYF	TGTGCCAGCAGCCGCGGGGGGAGTAGCTACGAGCAGTACTTC
NA	TRBV6-6	TRBJ1-2	TRBD1	CASSQPGQGAGGYTF	TGTGCCAGCAGTCAGCCGGGACAGGGTGCTGGAGGCTACACCTTC
once	TRBV28	TRBJ2-1	TRBD1	CASSDTTDGTGWGNEQFF	TGTGCCAGCAGTGACACGACCGATGGGACAGGATGGGGGAATGAGCAGTTCTTC
NA	TRBV24-1	TRBJ1-1	NA	CATRGAGRTEAFF	TGTGCCACCCGGGGGGCGGGACGGACTGAAGCTTTCTTT
NA	TRBV24-1	TRBJ2-5	TRBD1	CATSPGQTQETQYF	TGTGCCACCAGTCCGGGACAGACACAAGAGACCCAGTACTTC
NA	TRBV28	TRBJ2-7	NA	CASSLALRDSGEQYF	TGTGCCAGCAGTTTAGCGTTGCGGGATAGTGGTGAGCAGTACTTC
NA	TRBV18	TRBJ1-6	NA	CASSPSGGNNSPLHF	TGTGCCAGCTCACCTTCAGGAGGGAATAATTCACCCCTCCACTTT
few	TRBV6-7	TRBJ2-1	NA	CASSYCGFEEEQFF	TGTGCCAGCAGTTACTGTGGGTTTGAGGAAGAGCAGTTCTTC
NA	TRBV12-2	TRBJ2-7	NA	CASRHRLFETSVHEQYF	TGTGCAAGTCGCCATAGGTTGTTTGAGACTAGCGTCCACGAGCAGTACTTC
NA	TRBV3-1/TRBV3-2	TRBJ2-2	NA	CASSQLGGTGELFF	TGTGCCAGCAGCCAACTGGGGGGCACCGGGGAGCTGTTTTTT
NA	TRBV5-1	TRBJ1-6	NA	CASSFGAPPLHF	TGCGCCAGCAGCTTTGGGGCCCCACCCCTCCACTTT
NA	TRBV5-5	TRBJ2-2	NA	CASSWGAGGGELFF	TGTGCCAGCAGCTGGGGGGCAGGGGGCGGGGAGCTGTTTTTT
NA	TRBV29-1	TRBJ2-3	NA	CSVVLGTDTQYF	TGCAGCGTTGTCCTTGGCACAGATACGCAGTATTTT
few	TRBV19	TRBJ2-1	NA	CASSIIAPNNEQFF	TGTGCCAGTAGTATTATAGCACCAAACAATGAGCAGTTCTTC
NA	TRBV18	TRBJ2-7	NA	CASSPGGTLLGEQYF	TGTGCCAGCTCACCAGGCGGGACTCTCTTGGGCGAGCAGTACTTC
NA	TRBV5-4	TRBJ1-1	NA	CASSPNGGESEAFF	TGTGCCAGCAGCCCAAACGGGGGGGAATCTGAAGCTTTCTTT
NA	TRBV7-6	TRBJ2-7	NA	CASSLEGLGTYEQYF	TGTGCCAGCAGCTTAGAGGGACTCGGAACCTACGAGCAGTACTTC
NA	TRBV5-4	TRBJ1-2	NA	CASSLVSQGYGYTF	TGTGCCAGCAGCTTGGTCTCGCAGGGCTATGGCTACACCTTC
NA	TRBV9	TRBJ2-3	NA	CASSVSTDTQYF	TGTGCCAGCAGCGTCTCGACAGATACGCAGTATTTT